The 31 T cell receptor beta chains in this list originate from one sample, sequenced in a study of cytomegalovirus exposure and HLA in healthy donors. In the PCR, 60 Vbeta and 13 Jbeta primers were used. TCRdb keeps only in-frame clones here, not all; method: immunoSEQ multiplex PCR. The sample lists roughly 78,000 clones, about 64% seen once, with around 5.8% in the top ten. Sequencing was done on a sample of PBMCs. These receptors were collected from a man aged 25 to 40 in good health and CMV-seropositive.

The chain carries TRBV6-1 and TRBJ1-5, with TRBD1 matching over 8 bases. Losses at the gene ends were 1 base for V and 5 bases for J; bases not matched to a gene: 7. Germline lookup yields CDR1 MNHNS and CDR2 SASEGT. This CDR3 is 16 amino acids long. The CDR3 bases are TGTGCCAGCAGTGAAGATCAAGGACAGGGTCATCAGCCCCAGCATTTT. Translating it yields CASSEDQGQGHQPQHF.

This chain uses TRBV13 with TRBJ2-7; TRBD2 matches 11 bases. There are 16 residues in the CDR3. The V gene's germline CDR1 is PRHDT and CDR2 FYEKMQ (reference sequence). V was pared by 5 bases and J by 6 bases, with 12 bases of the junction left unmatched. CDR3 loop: CASSPRILAGGGEQYF. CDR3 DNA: TGTGCCAGCAGCCCTCGGATTCTAGCGGGAGGCGGCGAGCAGTACTTC.

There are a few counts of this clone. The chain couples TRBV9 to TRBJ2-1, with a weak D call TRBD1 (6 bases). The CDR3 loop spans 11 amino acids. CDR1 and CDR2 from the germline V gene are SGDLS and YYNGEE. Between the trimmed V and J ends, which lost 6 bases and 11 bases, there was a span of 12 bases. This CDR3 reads CASTPGQQQFF. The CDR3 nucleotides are TGTGCCAGCACTCCCGGACAGCAGCAGTTCTTC.

The CDR3 loop is CASSFPEGNQPQHF. Written as DNA, the CDR3 is TGTGCCAGCAGTTTTCCCGAGGGTAATCAGCCCCAGCATTTT. The gene calls are TRBV28 and TRBJ1-5, with unresolved D. The CDR3 is 14 amino acids. Per germline, CDR1 MDHEN and CDR2 SYDVKM. V was shortened by 3 bases and J by 4 bases, with 10 bases between the two germline ends.

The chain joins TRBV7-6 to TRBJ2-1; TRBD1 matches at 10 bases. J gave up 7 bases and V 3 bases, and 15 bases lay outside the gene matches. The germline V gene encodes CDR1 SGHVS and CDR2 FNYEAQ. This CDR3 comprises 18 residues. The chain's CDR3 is CASSLGAPGQGSINEQFF. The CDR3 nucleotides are TGTGCCAGCAGCTTGGGGGCACCGGGACAGGGGTCGATAAATGAGCAGTTCTTC.

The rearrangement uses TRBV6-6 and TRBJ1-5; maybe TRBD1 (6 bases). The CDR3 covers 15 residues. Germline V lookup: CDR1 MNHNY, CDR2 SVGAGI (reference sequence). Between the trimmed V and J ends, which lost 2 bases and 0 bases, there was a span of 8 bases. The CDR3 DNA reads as TGTGCCAGCAGTTACGGACAGTATAGCAATCAGCCCCAGCATTTT. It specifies CASSYGQYSNQPQHF.

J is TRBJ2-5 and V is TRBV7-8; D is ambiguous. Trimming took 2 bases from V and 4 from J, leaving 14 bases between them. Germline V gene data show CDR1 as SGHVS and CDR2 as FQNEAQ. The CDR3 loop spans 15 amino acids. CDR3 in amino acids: CASSLIGPSGETQYF. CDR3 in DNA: TGTGCCAGCAGCTTAATTGGTCCGTCAGGAGAGACCCAGTACTTC.

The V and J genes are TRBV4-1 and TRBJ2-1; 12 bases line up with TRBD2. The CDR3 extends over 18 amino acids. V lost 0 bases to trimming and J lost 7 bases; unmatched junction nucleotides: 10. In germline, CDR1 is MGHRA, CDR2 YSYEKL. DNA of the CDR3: TGCGCCAGCAGCCAAGATCCTTTACTAGCGGGGGGTCGAAATGAGCAGTTCTTC. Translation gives CASSQDPLLAGGRNEQFF.

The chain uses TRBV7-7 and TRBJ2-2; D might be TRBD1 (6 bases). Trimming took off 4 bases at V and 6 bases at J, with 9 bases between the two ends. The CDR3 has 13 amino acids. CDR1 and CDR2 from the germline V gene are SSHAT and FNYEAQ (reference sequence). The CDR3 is CASSSSGAGELFF. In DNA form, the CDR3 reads TGTGCCAGCAGCTCGTCAGGGGCCGGGGAGCTGTTTTTT.

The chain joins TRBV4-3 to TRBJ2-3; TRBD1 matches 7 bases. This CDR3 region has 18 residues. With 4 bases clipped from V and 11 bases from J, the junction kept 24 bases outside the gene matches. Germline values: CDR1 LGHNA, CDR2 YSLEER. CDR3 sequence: CASSLEPGQSARGGGQYF. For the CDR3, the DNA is TGCGCCAGCAGCCTTGAACCGGGACAGAGCGCGAGGGGTGGTGGGCAGTATTTT.

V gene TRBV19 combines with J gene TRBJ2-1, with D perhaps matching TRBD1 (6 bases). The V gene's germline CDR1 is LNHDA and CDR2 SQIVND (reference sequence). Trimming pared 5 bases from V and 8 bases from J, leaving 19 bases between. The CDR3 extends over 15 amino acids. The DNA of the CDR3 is TGTGCCAGTAGTGCCCGGGACACCCTGATAGATGAGCAGTTCTTC. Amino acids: CASSARDTLIDEQFF.

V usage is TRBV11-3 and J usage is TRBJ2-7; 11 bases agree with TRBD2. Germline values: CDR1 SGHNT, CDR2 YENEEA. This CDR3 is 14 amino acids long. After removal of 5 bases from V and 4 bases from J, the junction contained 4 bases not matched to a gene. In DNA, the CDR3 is TGTGCCAGCAGCCCTACTAGCGGGAGTTACGAGCAGTACTTC. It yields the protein CASSPTSGSYEQYF.

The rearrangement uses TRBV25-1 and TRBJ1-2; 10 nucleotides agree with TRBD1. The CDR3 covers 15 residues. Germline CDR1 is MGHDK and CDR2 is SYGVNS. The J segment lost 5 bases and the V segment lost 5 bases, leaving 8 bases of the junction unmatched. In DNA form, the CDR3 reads TGTGCCAGCAGTTTTCGGACAGGGGGAATGTATGGCTACACCTTC. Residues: CASSFRTGGMYGYTF.

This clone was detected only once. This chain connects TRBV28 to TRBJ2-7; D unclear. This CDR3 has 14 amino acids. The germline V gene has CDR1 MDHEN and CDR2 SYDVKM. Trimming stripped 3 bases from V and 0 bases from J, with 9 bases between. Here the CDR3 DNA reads TGTGCCAGCAGTTTTTACGGAGACTCCTACGAGCAGTACTTC. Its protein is CASSFYGDSYEQYF.

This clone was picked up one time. CDR3 sequence (DNA): TGCGCCAGCAGCTACAGGGAGAACACTGAAGCTTTCTTT. The encoded protein is CASSYRENTEAFF. The chain carries TRBV4-1 and TRBJ1-1; a possible D gene is TRBD1 (6 bases). Looked up from germline, CDR1 is MGHRA and CDR2 is YSYEKL. This CDR3 has 13 amino acids. The V gene lost 5 bases and the J gene lost 1 base, with 8 bases spanning the gap.

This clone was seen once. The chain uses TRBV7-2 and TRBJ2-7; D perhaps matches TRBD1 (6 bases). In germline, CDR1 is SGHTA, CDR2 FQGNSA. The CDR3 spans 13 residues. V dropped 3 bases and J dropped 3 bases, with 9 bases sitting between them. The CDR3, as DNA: TGTGCCAGCAGCTTGCAGGGGCGCTACGAGCAGTACTTC. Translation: CASSLQGRYEQYF.

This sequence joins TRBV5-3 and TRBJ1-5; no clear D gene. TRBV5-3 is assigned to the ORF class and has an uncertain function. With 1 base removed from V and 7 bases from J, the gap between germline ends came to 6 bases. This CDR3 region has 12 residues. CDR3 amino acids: CARSLLVQPQHF. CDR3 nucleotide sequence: TGTGCCAGAAGCTTGCTTGTCCAGCCCCAGCATTTT.

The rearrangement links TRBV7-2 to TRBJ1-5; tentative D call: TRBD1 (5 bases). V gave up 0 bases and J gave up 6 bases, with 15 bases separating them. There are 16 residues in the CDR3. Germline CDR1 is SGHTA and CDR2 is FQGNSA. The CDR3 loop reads CASSLAGGRGGQPQHF. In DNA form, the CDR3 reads TGTGCCAGCAGCTTAGCCGGCGGGAGGGGAGGTCAGCCCCAGCATTTT.

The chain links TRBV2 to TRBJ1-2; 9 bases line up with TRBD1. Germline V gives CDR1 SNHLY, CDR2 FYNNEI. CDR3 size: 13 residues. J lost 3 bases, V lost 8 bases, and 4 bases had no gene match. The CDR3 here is CASLGQGYYGYTF. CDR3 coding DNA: TGTGCCAGCCTTGGACAGGGGTACTATGGCTACACCTTC.

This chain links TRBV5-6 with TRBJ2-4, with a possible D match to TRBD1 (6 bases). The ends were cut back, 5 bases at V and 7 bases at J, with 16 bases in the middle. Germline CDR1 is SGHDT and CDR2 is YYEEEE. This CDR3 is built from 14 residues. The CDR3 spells CASRPQGTPNIQYF. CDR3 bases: TGTGCCAGCAGGCCACAGGGAACCCCCAACATTCAGTACTTC.

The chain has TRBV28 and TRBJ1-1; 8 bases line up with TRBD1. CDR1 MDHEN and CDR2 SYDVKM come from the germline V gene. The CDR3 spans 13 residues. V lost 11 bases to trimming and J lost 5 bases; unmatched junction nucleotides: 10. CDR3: CADDRGWGTEAFF. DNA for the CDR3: TGTGCCGATGACAGGGGATGGGGGACTGAAGCTTTCTTT.

The CDR3, as DNA: TGTGCCAGCAGTGGAGAATACTACGAGCAGTACTTC. This encodes CASSGEYYEQYF. The genes are TRBV2 and TRBJ2-7; D is unresolved. Per germline, CDR1 SNHLY and CDR2 FYNNEI. V was trimmed by 4 bases and J by 3 bases, leaving 7 bases between them. The CDR3 extends over 12 amino acids.

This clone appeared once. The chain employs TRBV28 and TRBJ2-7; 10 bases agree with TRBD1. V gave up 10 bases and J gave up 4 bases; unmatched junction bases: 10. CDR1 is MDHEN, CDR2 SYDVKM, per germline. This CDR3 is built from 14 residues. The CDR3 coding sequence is TGTGCCACCACGAGGACAGGGGGTAGTTACGAGCAGTACTTC. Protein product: CATTRTGGSYEQYF.

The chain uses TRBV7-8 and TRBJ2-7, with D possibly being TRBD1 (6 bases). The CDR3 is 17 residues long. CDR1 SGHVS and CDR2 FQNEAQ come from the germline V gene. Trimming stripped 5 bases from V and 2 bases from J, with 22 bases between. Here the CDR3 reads CASSPGQTSWGTYEQYF. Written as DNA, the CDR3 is TGTGCCAGCAGCCCGGGACAAACCTCCTGGGGGACCTACGAGCAGTACTTC.

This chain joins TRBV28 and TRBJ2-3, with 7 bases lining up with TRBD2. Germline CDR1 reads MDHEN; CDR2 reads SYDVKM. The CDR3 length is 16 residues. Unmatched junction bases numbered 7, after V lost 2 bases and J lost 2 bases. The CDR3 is CASSLGASGLTDTQYF. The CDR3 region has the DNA TGTGCCAGCAGTTTAGGGGCTAGCGGTCTCACAGATACGCAGTATTTT.

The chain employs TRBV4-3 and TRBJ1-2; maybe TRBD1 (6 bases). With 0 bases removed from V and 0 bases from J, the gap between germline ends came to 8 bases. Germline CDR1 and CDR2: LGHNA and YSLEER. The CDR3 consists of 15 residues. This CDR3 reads CASSQDSGANYGYTF. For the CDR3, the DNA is TGCGCCAGCAGCCAAGATTCAGGGGCTAACTATGGCTACACCTTC.

The CDR3 is CASSMGQGHNEQFF. The CDR3 DNA sequence: TGTGCCAGTAGTATGGGACAGGGCCACAATGAGCAGTTCTTC. The gene calls are TRBV19 and TRBJ2-1; TRBD1 matches 9 bases. The V segment lost 3 bases and the J segment 5 bases; nucleotides outside the gene matches: 2. Looked up from germline, CDR1 is LNHDA and CDR2 is SQIVND (reference sequence). The length of the CDR3 is 14 residues.

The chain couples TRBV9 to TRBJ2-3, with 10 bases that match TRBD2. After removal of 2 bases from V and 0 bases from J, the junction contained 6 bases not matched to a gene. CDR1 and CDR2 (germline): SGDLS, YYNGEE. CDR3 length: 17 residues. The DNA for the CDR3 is TGTGCCAGCAGCGTCGCCCAGACTAGCGGGAGCACAGATACGCAGTATTTT. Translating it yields CASSVAQTSGSTDTQYF.

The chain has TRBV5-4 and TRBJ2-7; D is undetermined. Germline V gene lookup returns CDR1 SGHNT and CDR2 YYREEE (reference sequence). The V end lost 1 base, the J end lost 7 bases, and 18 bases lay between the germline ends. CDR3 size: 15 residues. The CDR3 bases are TGTGCCAGCAGCTTGTTTCAACGACCCCCGGAGGAGCAGTACTTC. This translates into CASSLFQRPPEEQYF. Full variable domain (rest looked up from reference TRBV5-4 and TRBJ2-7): ETGVTQSPTHLIKTRGQQVTLRCSSQSGHNTVSWYQQALGQGPQFIFQYYREEENGRGNFPPRFSGLQFPNYSSELNVNALELDDSALYLCASSLFQRPPEEQYFGPGTRLTVT.

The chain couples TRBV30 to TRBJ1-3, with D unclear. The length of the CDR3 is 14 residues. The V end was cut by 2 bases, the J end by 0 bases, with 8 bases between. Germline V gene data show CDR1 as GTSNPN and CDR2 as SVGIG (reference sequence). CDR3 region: CAWSTDTSGNTIYF. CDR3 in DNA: TGTGCCTGGAGTACAGACACCTCTGGAAACACCATATATTTT.

The CDR3 reads CASSVGLINQPQHF. CDR3 bases: TGTGCCAGCAGCGTAGGACTAATCAATCAGCCCCAGCATTTT. The J gene is TRBJ1-5, the V gene TRBV7-2; D is unresolved. The CDR3 extends over 14 amino acids. Trimming took off 5 bases at V and 3 bases at J, with 11 bases between the two ends. The germline V gene has CDR1 SGHTA and CDR2 FQGNSA.